This T cell receptor (beta chain) was obtained from a study of molecular identifiers for immune sequencing clone quantification. TCRdb itself ran the PCR reads through MiXCR, one entry per CDR3 protein. This sample yields about 100,000 distinct CDR3 sequences, of which 30% to 45% are seen a single time; approximately 9.8% belongs to the top ten. This clonotype was counted a few times. This TCR came from a human donor in good health. Some libraries in this study had Jurkat cell RNA spiked in. Sequencing was carried out using naive CD8+ T cells from blood, with Jurkat cell RNA spiked in. Subset given: FACS-sorted CD8+CD4-CCR7+CD45RA+ naive T cells.

CDR3 loop: CASSPTLGEEQFF. CDR3 nucleotide sequence: TGTGCCAGTAGTCCGACCCTGGGAGAAGAGCAGTTCTTC. The rearrangement links TRBV19 to TRBJ2-1, with D perhaps TRBD2 (5 bases). This CDR3 is 13 amino acids long. V dropped 5 bases and J dropped 10 bases, with 15 bases sitting between them. CDR1 LNHDA and CDR2 SQIVND come from the germline V gene (reference sequence).